This T cell receptor beta chain was identified in a study of cytomegalovirus exposure and HLA in healthy donors. V lost 4 bases, J lost 3 bases, and 6 bases stayed unmatched. The CDR3 sequence is 15 residues long. CDR1 is SGHNT and CDR2 is YYREEE in the germline V gene (reference sequence). In the PCR, 60 Vbeta and 13 Jbeta primers were used. TCRdb's table, derived via immunoSEQ multiplex PCR, lists solely in-frame clones and lacks some. The sample contains 120,000 to 150,000 clones, 60% to 80% of which appear only once. J is TRBJ1-3 and V is TRBV5-4, with TRBD1 identical over 8 bases. The specimen sequenced was PBMCs. This receptor was obtained from a woman between 25 and 40 years old in good health and CMV-seronegative. The CDR3 protein is CASSATGVSGNTIYF. The CDR3 DNA reads TGTGCCAGCAGCGCGACAGGGGTTAGTGGAAACACCATATATTTT.